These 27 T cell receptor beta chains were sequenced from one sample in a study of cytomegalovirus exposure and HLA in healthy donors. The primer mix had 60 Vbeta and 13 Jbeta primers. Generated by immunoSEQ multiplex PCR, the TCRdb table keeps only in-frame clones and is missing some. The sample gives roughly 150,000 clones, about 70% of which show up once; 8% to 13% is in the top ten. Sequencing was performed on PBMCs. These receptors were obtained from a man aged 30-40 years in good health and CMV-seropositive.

This CDR3 reads CASSAQGNEQYF. CDR3 in DNA: TGCGCCAGCAGCGCACAGGGAAACGAGCAGTACTTC. This chain connects TRBV5-1 to TRBJ2-5, with D possibly matching TRBD1 (6 bases). The J call is in doubt because the DNA end fits TRBJ2-7 better. Germline V lookup: CDR1 SGHRS, CDR2 YFSETQ. This CDR3 has 12 amino acids.

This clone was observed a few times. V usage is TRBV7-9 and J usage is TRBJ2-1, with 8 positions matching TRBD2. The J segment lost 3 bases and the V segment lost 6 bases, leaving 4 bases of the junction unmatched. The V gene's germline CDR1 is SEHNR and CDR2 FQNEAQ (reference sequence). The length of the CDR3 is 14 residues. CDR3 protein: CASRRAGGYNEQFF. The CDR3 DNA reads TGTGCCAGCAGAAGGGCGGGAGGCTACAATGAGCAGTTCTTC.

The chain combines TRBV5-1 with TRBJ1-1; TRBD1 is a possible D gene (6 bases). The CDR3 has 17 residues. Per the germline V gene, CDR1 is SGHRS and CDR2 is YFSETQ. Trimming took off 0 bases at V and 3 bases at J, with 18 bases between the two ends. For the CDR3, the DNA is TGCGCCAGCAGCTTGGGGCTGGGGGCAGGGAAGGACACTGAAGCTTTCTTT. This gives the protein CASSLGLGAGKDTEAFF.

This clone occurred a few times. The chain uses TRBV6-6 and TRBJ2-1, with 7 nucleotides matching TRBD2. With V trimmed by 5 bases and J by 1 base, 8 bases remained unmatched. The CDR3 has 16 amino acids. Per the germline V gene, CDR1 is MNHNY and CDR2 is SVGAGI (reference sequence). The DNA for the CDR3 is TGTGCCAGCAGTGGAAGGACTAGAGGGTCCTACAATGAGCAGTTCTTC. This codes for CASSGRTRGSYNEQFF.

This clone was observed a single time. In DNA form, the CDR3 reads TGTGCCAGTCTGAGGGAATCCTCCTACGAGCAGTACTTC. Its protein product is CASLRESSYEQYF. This chain links TRBV2 with TRBJ2-7, with TRBD2 as a possible D gene (5 bases). V was shortened by 9 bases and J by 0 bases, with 12 bases between the two germline ends. The CDR3 has 13 amino acids. Germline V gene data show CDR1 as SNHLY and CDR2 as FYNNEI.

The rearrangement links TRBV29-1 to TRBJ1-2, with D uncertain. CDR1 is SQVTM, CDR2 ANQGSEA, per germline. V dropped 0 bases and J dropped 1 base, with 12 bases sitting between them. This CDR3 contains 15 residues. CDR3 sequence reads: CSVEERAGSNYGYTF. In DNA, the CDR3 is TGCAGCGTTGAAGAAAGGGCGGGGAGTAACTATGGCTACACCTTC.

The CDR3 DNA sequence: TGTGCCAGCAGTGAGGGGACTAGTTTAATTCCCTACGAGCAGTACTTC. Amino acids: CASSEGTSLIPYEQYF. The rearrangement uses TRBV6-1 and TRBJ2-7; 8 positions match TRBD2. CDR3 length equals 16 residues. Germline loops: CDR1 MNHNS, CDR2 SASEGT. The J segment lost 2 bases and the V segment lost 3 bases, leaving 9 bases of the junction unmatched.

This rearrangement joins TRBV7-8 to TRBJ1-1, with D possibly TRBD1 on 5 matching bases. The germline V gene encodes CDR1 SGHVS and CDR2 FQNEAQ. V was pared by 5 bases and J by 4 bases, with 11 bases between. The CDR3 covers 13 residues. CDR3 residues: CASSRGESTEAFF. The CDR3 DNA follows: TGTGCCAGCAGCCGGGGGGAATCCACTGAAGCTTTCTTT.

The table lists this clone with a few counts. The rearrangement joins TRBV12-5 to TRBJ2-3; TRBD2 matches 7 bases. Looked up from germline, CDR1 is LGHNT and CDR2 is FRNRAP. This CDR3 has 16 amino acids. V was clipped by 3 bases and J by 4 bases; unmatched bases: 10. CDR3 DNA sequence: TGTGCTAGTGGTTTCCGGGCGGGAGAAGTGCCAGATACGCAGTATTTT. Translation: CASGFRAGEVPDTQYF.

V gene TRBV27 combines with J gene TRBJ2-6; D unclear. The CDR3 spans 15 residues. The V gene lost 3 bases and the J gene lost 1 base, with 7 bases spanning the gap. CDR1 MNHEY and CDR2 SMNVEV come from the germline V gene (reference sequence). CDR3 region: CASSFYDSGANVLTF. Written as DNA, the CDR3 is TGTGCCAGCAGTTTCTACGATTCTGGGGCCAACGTCCTGACTTTC. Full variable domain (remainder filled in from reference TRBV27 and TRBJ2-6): EAQVTQNPRYLITVTGKKLTVTCSQNMNHEYMSWYRQDPGLGLRQIYYSMNVEVTDKGDVPEGYKVSRKEKRNFPLILESPSPNQTSLYFCASSFYDSGANVLTFGAGSRLTVL.

CDR3 bases: TGTGCCAGCAGCCAAGAACGGGATTGGAACACTGAAGCTTTCTTT. Protein product: CASSQERDWNTEAFF. This chain uses TRBV4-2 with TRBJ1-1, with D uncertain. The V gene's germline CDR1 is LGHNA and CDR2 YNFKEQ. The V and J ends lost 0 bases and 1 base respectively, with 9 bases between them. CDR3 size: 15 residues.

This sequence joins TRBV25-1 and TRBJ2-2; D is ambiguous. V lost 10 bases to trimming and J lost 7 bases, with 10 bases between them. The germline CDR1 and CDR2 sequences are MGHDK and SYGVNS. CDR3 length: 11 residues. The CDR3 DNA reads TGTGCCACCGTCCGGAGCGGGGAGCTGTTTTTT. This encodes CATVRSGELFF.

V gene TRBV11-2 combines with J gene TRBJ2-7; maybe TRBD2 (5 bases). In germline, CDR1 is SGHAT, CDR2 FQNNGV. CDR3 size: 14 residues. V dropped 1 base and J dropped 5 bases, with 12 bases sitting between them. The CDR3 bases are TGTGCCAGCAGCTTAGCACTTTGGGGAGACGAGCAGTACTTC. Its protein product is CASSLALWGDEQYF.

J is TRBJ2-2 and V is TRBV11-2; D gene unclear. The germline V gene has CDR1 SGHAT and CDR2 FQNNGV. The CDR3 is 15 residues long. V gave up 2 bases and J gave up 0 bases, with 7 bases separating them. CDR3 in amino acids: CASSLQLSNTGELFF. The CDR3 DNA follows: TGTGCCAGCAGCTTACAGTTATCGAACACCGGGGAGCTGTTTTTT.

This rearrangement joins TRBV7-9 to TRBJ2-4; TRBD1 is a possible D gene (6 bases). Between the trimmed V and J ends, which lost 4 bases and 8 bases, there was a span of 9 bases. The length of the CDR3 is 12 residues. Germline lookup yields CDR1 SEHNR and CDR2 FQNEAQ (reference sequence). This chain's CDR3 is CASSSRGDIQYF. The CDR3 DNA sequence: TGTGCCAGCAGCTCCAGGGGTGACATTCAGTACTTC.

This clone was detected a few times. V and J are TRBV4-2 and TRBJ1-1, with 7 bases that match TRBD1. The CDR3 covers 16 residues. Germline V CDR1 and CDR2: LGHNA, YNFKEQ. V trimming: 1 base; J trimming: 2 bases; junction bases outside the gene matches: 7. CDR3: CASSQGQGLANTEAFF. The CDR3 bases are TGTGCCAGCAGCCAAGGACAGGGACTGGCAAACACTGAAGCTTTCTTT.

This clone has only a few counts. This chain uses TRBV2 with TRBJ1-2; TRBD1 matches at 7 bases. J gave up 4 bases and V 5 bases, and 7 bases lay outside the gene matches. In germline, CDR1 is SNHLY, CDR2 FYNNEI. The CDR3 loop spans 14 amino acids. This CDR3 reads CASSKGARGYGYTF. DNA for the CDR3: TGTGCCAGCAGTAAGGGGGCCCGAGGCTATGGCTACACCTTC.

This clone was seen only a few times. For the CDR3, the DNA is TGCGCCAGCAGTGAGCCTTTCTCAGGCGGGACCTATGGCTACACCTTC. This translates into CASSEPFSGGTYGYTF. The V call is TRBV10-2, the J call TRBJ1-2, with D perhaps matching TRBD1 (5 bases). Trimming shortened V by 2 bases and J by 4 bases, and 17 bases separated the two germline ends. Germline V gives CDR1 WSHSY, CDR2 SAAADI. CDR3 length equals 16 residues.

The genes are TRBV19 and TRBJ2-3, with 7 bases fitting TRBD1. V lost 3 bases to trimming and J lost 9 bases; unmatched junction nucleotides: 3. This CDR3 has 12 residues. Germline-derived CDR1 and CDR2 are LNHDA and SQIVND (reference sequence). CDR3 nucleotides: TGTGCCAGTAGTATTGACAGGGAAACGCAGTATTTT. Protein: CASSIDRETQYF.

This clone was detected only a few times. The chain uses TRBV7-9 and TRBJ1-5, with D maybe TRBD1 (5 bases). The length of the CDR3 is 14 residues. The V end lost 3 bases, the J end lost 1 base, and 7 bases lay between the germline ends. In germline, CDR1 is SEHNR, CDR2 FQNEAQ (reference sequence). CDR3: CASSLAGSNQPQHF. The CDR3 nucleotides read TGTGCCAGCAGCTTGGCAGGGAGCAATCAGCCCCAGCATTTT.

The CDR3 loop reads CASSPPKSTYEQYF. The DNA of the CDR3 is TGTGCCAGCAGCCCCCCAAAATCAACCTACGAGCAGTACTTC. The V call is TRBV7-9, the J call TRBJ2-7; D unresolved. The CDR3 length is 14 residues. The germline V gene has CDR1 SEHNR and CDR2 FQNEAQ (reference sequence). The V end was cut by 5 bases, the J end by 2 bases, with 13 bases between.

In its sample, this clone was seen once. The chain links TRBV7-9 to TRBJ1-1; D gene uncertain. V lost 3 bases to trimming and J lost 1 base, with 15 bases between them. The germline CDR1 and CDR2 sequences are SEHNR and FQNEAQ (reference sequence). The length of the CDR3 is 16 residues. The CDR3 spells CASSFGSGIPNTEAFF. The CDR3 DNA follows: TGTGCCAGCAGCTTTGGGTCCGGGATACCGAACACTGAAGCTTTCTTT.

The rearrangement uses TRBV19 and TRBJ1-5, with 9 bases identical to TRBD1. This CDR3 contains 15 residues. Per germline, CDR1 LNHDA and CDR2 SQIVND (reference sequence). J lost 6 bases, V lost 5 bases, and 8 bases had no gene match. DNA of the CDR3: TGTGCCAGTAGTCCACGGACAGGGGTGTTTCAGCCCCAGCATTTT. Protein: CASSPRTGVFQPQHF.

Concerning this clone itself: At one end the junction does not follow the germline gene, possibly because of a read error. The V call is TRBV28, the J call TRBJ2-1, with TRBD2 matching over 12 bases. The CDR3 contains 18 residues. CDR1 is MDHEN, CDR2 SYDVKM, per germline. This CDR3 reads CASSLLGLAGGPGSFPLF. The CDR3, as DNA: TGTGCCAGCAGTTTATTGGGCCTAGCGGGAGGGCCTGGCTCTTTCCCCCTCTTC.

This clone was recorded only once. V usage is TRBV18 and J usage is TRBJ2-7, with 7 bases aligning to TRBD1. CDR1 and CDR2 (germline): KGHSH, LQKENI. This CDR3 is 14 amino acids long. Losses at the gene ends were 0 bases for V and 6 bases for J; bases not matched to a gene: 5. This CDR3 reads CASSPPGQVAEQYF. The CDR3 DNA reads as TGTGCCAGCTCACCACCCGGACAGGTTGCCGAGCAGTACTTC.

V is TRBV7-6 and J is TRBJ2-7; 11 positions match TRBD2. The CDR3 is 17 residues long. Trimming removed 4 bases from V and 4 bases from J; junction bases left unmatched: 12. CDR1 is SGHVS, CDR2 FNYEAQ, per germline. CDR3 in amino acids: CASSSRGATSGMYEQYF. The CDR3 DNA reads TGTGCCAGCAGCTCCCGGGGGGCGACTAGCGGGATGTACGAGCAGTACTTC.

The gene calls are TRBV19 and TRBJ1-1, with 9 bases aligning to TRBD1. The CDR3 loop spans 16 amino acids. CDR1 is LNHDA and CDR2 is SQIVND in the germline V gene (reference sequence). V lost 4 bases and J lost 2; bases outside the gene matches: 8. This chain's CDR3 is CASSTITGGGNTEAFF. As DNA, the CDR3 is TGTGCCAGTAGTACCATTACAGGGGGCGGTAACACTGAAGCTTTCTTT.